These 19 T cell receptor beta chains originate from one sample sequenced in a study of control samples from healthy donors and cancer patients. The repertoire was sequenced with immunoSEQ multiplex PCR; TCRdb's copy has only in-frame clones and lacks some. Of 400,000 to 450,000 clones listed, 80% to 95% are singletons. The sample consisted of PBMCs. The receptor source for this set is a man in his forties or fifties with head and neck cancer.

V usage is TRBV6-5 and J usage is TRBJ1-6; D possibly corresponds to TRBD1 (6 bases). The CDR3 has 13 amino acids. CDR1 and CDR2 (germline): MNHEY, SVGAGI. The V and J ends lost 7 bases and 9 bases respectively, with 13 bases between them. DNA of the CDR3: TGTGCCAGCATGTCAGGGGATCTTTCACCCCTCCACTTT. This gives the protein CASMSGDLSPLHF.

The chain is built from TRBV5-1 and TRBJ2-5; D is perhaps TRBD1 (5 bases). V was cut by 5 bases and J by 1 base, with 12 bases left in between. Per germline, CDR1 SGHRS and CDR2 YFSETQ. The CDR3 length is 14 residues. The CDR3 DNA reads TGCGCCAGCAGTTCGCAGACAGTCCAAGAGACCCAGTACTTC. Translated: CASSSQTVQETQYF.

The V call is TRBV19, the J call TRBJ2-7; TRBD1 agrees at 9 bases. Germline-derived CDR1 and CDR2 are LNHDA and SQIVND (reference sequence). V dropped 3 bases and J dropped 5; count of bases not matched to a gene: 2. The CDR3 spans 13 residues. CDR3 region: CASSIRTGDEQYF. DNA for the CDR3: TGTGCCAGTAGTATTAGGACAGGGGACGAGCAGTACTTC.

The chain is built from TRBV9 and TRBJ2-5; 7 positions match TRBD2. This CDR3 region has 15 residues. CDR1 is SGDLS, CDR2 YYNGEE, per germline. Unmatched junction bases numbered 4, after V lost 0 bases and J lost 2 bases. The CDR3 DNA sequence: TGTGCCAGCAGCGTAGGGGACTACGGACAAGAGACCCAGTACTTC. Translating it yields CASSVGDYGQETQYF.

The CDR3 DNA reads TGCGCCAGCACTCACGGGACAGGGTTTAGGGACACCGGGGAGCTGTTTTTT. It is translated as CASTHGTGFRDTGELFF. This chain joins TRBV23-1 and TRBJ2-2; the match to TRBD1 covers 9 bases. TRBV23-1 is annotated as an ORF whose role is uncertain. V lost 7 bases and J lost 3; bases outside the gene matches: 12. The CDR3 sequence is 17 residues long.

V gene TRBV18 combines with J gene TRBJ2-5; TRBD2 might be the D (6 bases). Trimming cost V 6 bases and J 5 bases, with 13 bases left between them. The V gene's germline CDR1 is KGHSH and CDR2 LQKENI. The CDR3 length is 13 residues. The CDR3 coding sequence is TGTGCCAGCTCCATTAGGGAGGAGGAGACCCAGTACTTC. This sequence encodes CASSIREEETQYF.

The rearrangement links TRBV18 to TRBJ1-5, with D maybe TRBD1 (6 bases). The germline CDR1 and CDR2 sequences are KGHSH and LQKENI. This CDR3 is 14 amino acids long. V shed 4 bases and J shed 1 base, with 8 bases lying between them. This chain's CDR3 is CASSRTGSNQPQHF. In DNA, the CDR3 is TGTGCCAGCTCACGTACAGGGAGCAATCAGCCCCAGCATTTT.

The chain employs TRBV5-1 and TRBJ2-5; 10 bases map to TRBD2. V was clipped by 4 bases and J by 3 bases; unmatched bases: 6. The V gene's germline CDR1 is SGHRS and CDR2 YFSETQ. The CDR3 length is 15 residues. In DNA form, the CDR3 reads TGCGCCAGCAGCGTCGGGACTAGCGTCGAAGAGACCCAGTACTTC. Protein: CASSVGTSVEETQYF.

This chain joins TRBV10-3 and TRBJ1-2; no clear D. The germline gives CDR1 ENHRY, CDR2 SYGVKD. Trimming removed 3 bases from V and 6 bases from J, with 20 bases in between. The length of the CDR3 is 16 residues. The DNA of the CDR3 is TGTGCCATCAGTGACCCCGGCGGCGCCCTTGGAGATGGCTACACCTTC. This codes for CAISDPGGALGDGYTF.

CDR3 nucleotide sequence: TGTGCCAGCAGCCCACAGGGGAACACCGGGGAGCTGTTTTTT. This sequence encodes CASSPQGNTGELFF. The J gene is TRBJ2-2, the V gene TRBV5-4; D may be TRBD1 (6 bases). The CDR3 length is 14 residues. CDR1 and CDR2 from the germline V gene are SGHNT and YYREEE (reference sequence). The V end was cut by 4 bases, the J end by 1 base, with 8 bases between.

This clone occurred once. This chain links TRBV2 with TRBJ2-5; a weak D match, TRBD2 (7 bases). The germline CDR1 and CDR2 sequences are SNHLY and FYNNEI. Trimming pared 7 bases from V and 4 bases from J, leaving 19 bases between. The CDR3 has 15 residues. The DNA of the CDR3 is TGTGCCAGCACCCTAGGGGGGGCTGTAGGAGAGACCCAGTACTTC. This gives the protein CASTLGGAVGETQYF.

The J gene is TRBJ2-7, the V gene TRBV19; no firm D call. Germline assignment: CDR1 LNHDA and CDR2 SQIVND (reference sequence). V lost 4 bases to trimming and J lost 3 bases, with 13 bases between them. The length of the CDR3 is 14 residues. The CDR3: CASSRSLALYEQYF. CDR3 coding DNA: TGTGCCAGTAGTAGGTCCTTGGCCCTCTACGAGCAGTACTTC.

There are a few counts of this clone. The chain couples TRBV11-2 to TRBJ1-6; 9 bases match TRBD1. V lost 2 bases to trimming and J lost 8 bases; unmatched junction nucleotides: 7. The V gene's germline CDR1 is SGHAT and CDR2 FQNNGV. The CDR3 totals 16 residues. CDR3 region: CASSLTPGQGYSPLHF. The CDR3 DNA sequence: TGTGCCAGCAGCTTAACTCCGGGACAGGGTTATTCACCCCTCCACTTT.

V is TRBV7-2 and J is TRBJ2-1, with a weak D call TRBD1 (6 bases). Trimming left V 0 bases short and J 8 bases short, with 8 bases between. Germline CDR1 and CDR2: SGHTA and FQGNSA. This CDR3 has 13 residues. The CDR3 DNA sequence: TGTGCCAGCAGCTTAGCGGGGGCCCATGAGCAGTTCTTC. Its protein is CASSLAGAHEQFF.

The J gene is TRBJ1-6, the V gene TRBV7-8; D is unclear. The CDR3 loop spans 15 amino acids. Germline CDR1 and CDR2: SGHVS and FQNEAQ. Trimming pared 0 bases from V and 6 bases from J, leaving 9 bases between. For the CDR3, the DNA is TGTGCCAGCAGCTTAGCCGGAGGATCTAATTCACCCCTCCACTTT. The encoded protein is CASSLAGGSNSPLHF.

The chain recombines TRBV4-3 with TRBJ2-1, with TRBD2 identical over 12 bases. Per germline, CDR1 LGHNA and CDR2 YSLEER. The CDR3 spans 15 residues. V was clipped by 1 base and J by 9 bases; unmatched bases: 4. CDR3 region: CASSQVSSGGAEQFF. The CDR3 bases are TGCGCCAGCAGCCAAGTCTCTAGCGGGGGGGCTGAGCAGTTCTTC.

This chain links TRBV7-6 with TRBJ1-5; a weak D match, TRBD1 (6 bases). The germline V and J ends were trimmed by 3 bases and 6 bases, with 18 bases remaining between them. The CDR3 extends over 16 amino acids. The germline gives CDR1 SGHVS, CDR2 FNYEAQ. DNA for the CDR3: TGTGCCAGCAGCTTGGGGACATTCAGACCCGGTCAGCCCCAGCATTTT. Residues: CASSLGTFRPGQPQHF.

The chain couples TRBV28 to TRBJ2-2; a possible D gene is TRBD2 (6 bases). Germline-derived CDR1 and CDR2 are MDHEN and SYDVKM. The V gene lost 4 bases and the J gene lost 7 bases, with 13 bases spanning the gap. The CDR3 is made up of 14 amino acids. Here the CDR3 reads CASSSGGAGGELFF. The CDR3 DNA reads TGTGCCAGCAGTTCGGGCGGGGCCGGCGGGGAGCTGTTTTTT.

CDR3 nucleotides: TGTGCCAGCAGCCAAGTCTCTGGACTAGTCAACGGGGAGCTGTTTTTT. Its protein product is CASSQVSGLVNGELFF. The J gene is TRBJ2-2, the V gene TRBV4-2; 7 positions agree with TRBD2. J lost 7 bases, V lost 1 base, and 9 bases had no gene match. This CDR3 is 16 amino acids long. The germline CDR1 and CDR2 sequences are LGHNA and YNFKEQ.